Below, 28 T cell receptor beta chains from the same sample are listed, as sequenced in a study of blood T cell repertoires in COVID-19. Sequenced by immunoSEQ multiplex PCR; TCRdb stores in-frame clones only, minus some. The sample lists more than 80,000 clones, approximately 85% seen once, with 7.5% to 9.5% in the top ten. The sample taken for sequencing was peripheral blood. The origin of the receptors is a man between 45 and 60 years old with active COVID-19.

The sample holds a few counts of this clone. The gene calls are TRBV27 and TRBJ2-3; 8 bases line up with TRBD2. Germline V gene sequence: CDR1 MNHEY, CDR2 SMNVEV (reference sequence). V lost 4 bases to trimming and J lost 0 bases; unmatched junction nucleotides: 9. The CDR3 has 17 residues. In DNA, the CDR3 is TGTGCCAGCAGTTCCTGGACTAGCCCCACTAGCACAGATACGCAGTATTTT. This encodes CASSSWTSPTSTDTQYF.

The chain employs TRBV5-4 and TRBJ2-1; TRBD2 matches at 7 bases. This CDR3 region has 15 residues. After removal of 4 bases from V and 5 bases from J, the junction contained 9 bases not matched to a gene. The germline V gene encodes CDR1 SGHNT and CDR2 YYREEE (reference sequence). The CDR3 spells CASSAGRDFNNEQFF. The CDR3, as DNA: TGTGCCAGCAGCGCGGGGAGGGATTTCAACAATGAGCAGTTCTTC.

This clone was picked up a small number of times. This rearrangement joins TRBV6-2 or TRBV6-3 to TRBJ1-5, with 10 bases that match TRBD1. J lost 6 bases, V lost 4 bases, and 9 bases had no gene match. The CDR3 extends over 16 amino acids. CDR1 MNHEY and CDR2 SVGEGT come from the germline V gene. Here the CDR3 DNA reads TGTGCCAGCAGTTCCCGACAGGGGGCCATAGGTCAGCCCCAGCATTTT. Encoded protein: CASSSRQGAIGQPQHF.

The chain recombines TRBV28 with TRBJ2-7; D might be TRBD2 (6 bases). Germline V gene sequence: CDR1 MDHEN, CDR2 SYDVKM. This CDR3 contains 12 residues. The ends were cut back, 6 bases at V and 4 bases at J, with 10 bases in the middle. This CDR3 reads CASRGGDYEQYF. The CDR3 DNA reads TGTGCCAGCAGGGGGGGAGATTACGAGCAGTACTTC.

The chain recombines TRBV27 with TRBJ2-3, with a tentative D call TRBD2 (5 bases). CDR3 length equals 15 residues. Germline CDR1 reads MNHEY; CDR2 reads SMNVEV (reference sequence). V shed 3 bases and J shed 2 bases, with 12 bases lying between them. The CDR3 DNA follows: TGTGCCAGCAGTTTTCGAGACGGGATCACAGATACGCAGTATTTT. Protein: CASSFRDGITDTQYF.

This clone has only a few counts. The chain links TRBV13 to TRBJ2-1; tentatively, D is TRBD2 (5 bases). Germline assignment: CDR1 PRHDT and CDR2 FYEKMQ (reference sequence). CDR3 size: 12 residues. V was pared by 5 bases and J by 10 bases, with 12 bases between. This CDR3 is CASSQRDREQFF. CDR3 in DNA: TGTGCCAGCAGCCAACGGGATCGGGAGCAGTTCTTC.

The rearrangement links TRBV5-4 to TRBJ2-2, with 7 nucleotides matching TRBD2. This CDR3 is 16 amino acids long. Germline lookup yields CDR1 SGHNT and CDR2 YYREEE (reference sequence). V lost 0 bases to trimming and J lost 0 bases; unmatched junction nucleotides: 2. CDR3 in amino acids: CASSLASGSNTGELFF. CDR3 nucleotide sequence: TGTGCCAGCAGCTTGGCTAGCGGTTCGAACACCGGGGAGCTGTTTTTT.

This rearrangement joins TRBV5-6 to TRBJ1-3, with D tentatively TRBD1 (5 bases). Germline V gene sequence: CDR1 SGHDT, CDR2 YYEEEE. The CDR3 extends over 14 amino acids. With 3 bases removed from V and 6 bases from J, the gap between germline ends came to 13 bases. This CDR3 is CASSSYDSPNTIYF. The CDR3 DNA reads as TGTGCCAGCAGCTCGTACGACAGTCCAAACACCATATATTTT.

This chain joins TRBV4-2 and TRBJ2-1; the match to TRBD2 covers 9 bases. From germline, CDR1 is LGHNA and CDR2 YNFKEQ. The CDR3 extends over 16 amino acids. Trimming removed 1 base from V and 1 base from J; junction bases left unmatched: 2. The CDR3 sequence: CASSQATSGSYNEQFF. The CDR3 DNA reads TGTGCCAGCAGCCAAGCCACTAGCGGGTCCTACAATGAGCAGTTCTTC.

This sequence joins TRBV15 and TRBJ2-3; TRBD2 is a possible D gene (6 bases). The germline CDR1 and CDR2 sequences are LNHNV and YYDKDF (reference sequence). V was trimmed by 5 bases and J by 7 bases, leaving 25 bases between them. The CDR3 sequence is 17 residues long. The CDR3 region has the DNA TGTGCCACCAGCGACCCACGAGGGTTGGAGGGGCCAAATACGCAGTATTTT. Protein product: CATSDPRGLEGPNTQYF.

This clone was recorded a few times. The chain employs TRBV28 and TRBJ2-7, with a weak D call TRBD2 (6 bases). V was trimmed by 2 bases and J by 2 bases, leaving 19 bases between them. Germline CDR1 is MDHEN and CDR2 is SYDVKM. This CDR3 region has 17 residues. This CDR3 reads CASSLPKGPGATYEQYF. The CDR3 DNA reads TGTGCCAGCAGTTTACCGAAGGGTCCGGGAGCAACCTACGAGCAGTACTTC.

The chain uses TRBV28 and TRBJ2-2, with D perhaps matching TRBD2 (6 bases). From germline, CDR1 is MDHEN and CDR2 SYDVKM. The V gene lost 10 bases and the J gene lost 2 bases, with 20 bases spanning the gap. There are 16 residues in the CDR3. Here the CDR3 reads CATSIGRRGNTGELFF. The CDR3 DNA reads as TGTGCCACTTCGATAGGCCGGAGGGGCAACACCGGGGAGCTGTTTTTT.

The chain links TRBV5-4 to TRBJ2-2; 7 bases are a match to TRBD1. From germline, CDR1 is SGHNT and CDR2 YYREEE (reference sequence). V trimming: 0 bases; J trimming: 6 bases; junction bases outside the gene matches: 5. CDR3 length equals 15 residues. In nucleotides, the CDR3 is TGTGCCAGCAGCTTGGGTGGACAGGCCCCCGGGGAGCTGTTTTTT. Its protein product is CASSLGGQAPGELFF.

This rearrangement joins TRBV5-5 to TRBJ1-1; D gene ambiguous. Trimming left V 5 bases short and J 0 bases short, with 11 bases between. The CDR3 length is 14 residues. CDR1 is SGHKS, CDR2 YYEKEE, per germline (reference sequence). The chain's CDR3 is CASSRLSVNTEAFF. The CDR3 coding sequence is TGTGCCAGCAGTCGGCTAAGCGTGAACACTGAAGCTTTCTTT.

The chain links TRBV7-3 to TRBJ2-7; the D is unclear. CDR1 is SGHTA, CDR2 FQGTGA, per germline. The CDR3 spans 15 residues. Trimming removed 0 bases from V and 3 bases from J, with 12 bases in between. The CDR3 loop reads CASSLTPDIYYEQYF. CDR3 nucleotide sequence: TGTGCCAGCAGCTTAACTCCCGACATTTACTACGAGCAGTACTTC.

This rearrangement joins TRBV7-9 to TRBJ1-1; 7 nucleotides align to TRBD1. Germline V CDR1 and CDR2: SEHNR, FQNEAQ (reference sequence). This CDR3 has 14 residues. Trimming at V came to 2 bases and at J to 3 bases, leaving 3 bases not matched to a gene. CDR3 sequence: CASSLWQGDTEAFF. The CDR3 region has the DNA TGTGCCAGCAGCTTATGGCAGGGGGACACTGAAGCTTTCTTT.

The rearrangement links TRBV4-2 to TRBJ2-3, with D perhaps matching TRBD1 (6 bases). This CDR3 comprises 14 residues. Germline assignment: CDR1 LGHNA and CDR2 YNFKEQ. Trimming stripped 3 bases from V and 5 bases from J, with 12 bases between. CDR3 DNA sequence: TGTGCCAGCAGCCAGATTACAGGGAGAGATACGCAGTATTTT. It encodes CASSQITGRDTQYF.

This sequence joins TRBV4-3 and TRBJ1-1; D gene ambiguous. The length of the CDR3 is 13 residues. Between the trimmed V and J ends, which lost 4 bases and 5 bases, there was a span of 11 bases. Germline CDR1 is LGHNA and CDR2 is YSLEER. Here the CDR3 reads CASSREGSTEAFF. The CDR3 DNA is TGCGCCAGCAGCCGCGAGGGTTCGACTGAAGCTTTCTTT.

V and J are TRBV5-6 and TRBJ1-2; the match to TRBD1 covers 9 bases. Trimming cost V 5 bases and J 4 bases; bases outside gene matches: 6. Germline V gene lookup returns CDR1 SGHDT and CDR2 YYEEEE. This CDR3 spans 14 amino acids. The CDR3: CASSRGQGLYGYTF. CDR3 coding DNA: TGTGCCAGCAGTCGGGGACAGGGACTCTATGGCTACACCTTC.

CDR3 bases: TGCAGTGCTAGTGCTGGGACAGGGGTAGGGGAGACCCAGTACTTC. Its protein is CSASAGTGVGETQYF. The chain combines TRBV20-1 with TRBJ2-5; 10 nucleotides agree with TRBD1. Germline CDR1 DFQATT, CDR2 SNEGSKA (reference sequence). The CDR3 extends over 15 amino acids. V shed 3 bases, J shed 5 bases, and the junction held 9 bases outside the gene matches.

The rearrangement joins TRBV5-1 to TRBJ2-1; the match to TRBD2 covers 10 bases. The germline V gene encodes CDR1 SGHRS and CDR2 YFSETQ. The CDR3 spans 20 residues. With 4 bases clipped from V and 0 bases from J, the junction kept 16 bases outside the gene matches. CDR3 nucleotides: TGCGCCAGCAGCACCCCTAGCGGGAGCCTGTCTTCCGCCTCCTACAATGAGCAGTTCTTC. The encoded protein is CASSTPSGSLSSASYNEQFF.

The chain couples TRBV29-1 to TRBJ2-7, with 11 positions matching TRBD2. The junction had 4 bases not matched to a gene; V was cut back by 4 bases and J by 5 bases. CDR1 is SQVTM and CDR2 is ANQGSEA in the germline V gene. The CDR3 contains 13 residues. The CDR3: CSVALAGGDEQYF. The CDR3, as DNA: TGCAGCGTTGCCCTAGCGGGGGGTGACGAGCAGTACTTC.

This rearrangement joins TRBV19 to TRBJ2-2; perhaps TRBD1 as D (6 bases). V gave up 3 bases and J gave up 4 bases, with 15 bases separating them. The CDR3 loop spans 16 amino acids. The germline gives CDR1 LNHDA, CDR2 SQIVND (reference sequence). CDR3 residues: CASSIQGATGTGELFF. The CDR3 nucleotides are TGTGCCAGTAGTATTCAGGGTGCGACAGGCACCGGGGAGCTGTTTTTT.

The genes are TRBV7-3 and TRBJ2-3; 11 positions agree with TRBD2. Unmatched junction bases numbered 11, after V lost 0 bases and J lost 3 bases. The CDR3 sequence is 19 residues long. Germline CDR1 and CDR2: SGHTA and FQGTGA. The CDR3: CASSLTPTRLAGRTDTQYF. CDR3 DNA sequence: TGTGCCAGCAGCTTAACCCCTACCCGACTAGCGGGAAGGACAGATACGCAGTATTTT.

The rearrangement links TRBV6-2 or TRBV6-3 to TRBJ1-2; D call uncertain. V was trimmed by 2 bases and J by 5 bases, leaving 9 bases between them. The CDR3 contains 13 residues. Germline V gene data show CDR1 as MNHEY and CDR2 as SVGEGT. Here the CDR3 DNA reads TGTGCCAGCAGTTACGAGAGGGATTATGGCTACACCTTC. Protein: CASSYERDYGYTF.

This clone is medium-sized (0.01 to 0.1%) within its sample. The rearrangement uses TRBV27 and TRBJ1-5; 7 bases align to TRBD1. The germline gives CDR1 MNHEY, CDR2 SMNVEV (reference sequence). This CDR3 spans 16 amino acids. After removal of 5 bases from V and 3 bases from J, the junction contained 10 bases not matched to a gene. The CDR3 DNA sequence: TGTGCCAGCAGTGCCCTCACAGGGGATTTCAATCAGCCCCAGCATTTT. It is translated as CASSALTGDFNQPQHF.

The chain uses TRBV7-9 and TRBJ2-1, with 9 bases aligning to TRBD1. CDR3 length: 16 amino acids. The junction had 4 bases not matched to a gene; V was cut back by 1 base and J by 3 bases. Germline V gene sequence: CDR1 SEHNR, CDR2 FQNEAQ (reference sequence). DNA of the CDR3: TGTGCCAGCAGCTTAGGGGACAGGGTTCTCTACAATGAGCAGTTCTTC. This gives the protein CASSLGDRVLYNEQFF. Full variable domain (missing parts from reference TRBV7-9 and TRBJ2-1): DTGVSQNPRHKITKRGQNVTFRCDPISEHNRLYWYRQTLGQGPEFLTYFQNEAQLEKSRLLSDRFSAERPKGSFSTLEIQRTEQGDSAMYLCASSLGDRVLYNEQFFGPGTRLTVL.

The chain combines TRBV19 with TRBJ2-7; no reliable D call. Germline V gene lookup returns CDR1 LNHDA and CDR2 SQIVND (reference sequence). V gave up 3 bases and J gave up 0 bases, with 12 bases separating them. The CDR3 length is 15 residues. The CDR3: CASSIRRDGSYEQYF. CDR3 nucleotide sequence: TGTGCCAGTAGTATCCGGAGAGACGGCTCCTACGAGCAGTACTTC.